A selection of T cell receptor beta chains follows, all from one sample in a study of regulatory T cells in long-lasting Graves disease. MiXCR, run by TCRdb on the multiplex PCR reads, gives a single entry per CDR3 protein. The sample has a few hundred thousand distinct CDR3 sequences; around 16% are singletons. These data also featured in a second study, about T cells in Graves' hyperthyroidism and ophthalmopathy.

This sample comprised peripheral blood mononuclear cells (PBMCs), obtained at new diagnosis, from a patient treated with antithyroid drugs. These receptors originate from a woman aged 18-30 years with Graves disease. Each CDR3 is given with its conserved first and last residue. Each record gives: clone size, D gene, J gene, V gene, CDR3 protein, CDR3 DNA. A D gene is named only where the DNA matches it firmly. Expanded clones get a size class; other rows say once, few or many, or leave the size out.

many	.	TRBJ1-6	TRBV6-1	CASEKGVYNSPLHF	TGTGCCAGCGAGAAGGGAGTTTATAATTCACCCCTCCACTTT
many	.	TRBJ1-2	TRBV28	CASSTSGEHFGYTF	TGTGCCAGCAGTACATCAGGGGAGCATTTTGGCTACACCTTC
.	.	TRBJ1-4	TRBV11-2	CASSSRPGPNEKLFF	TGTGCCAGCAGCTCACGACCGGGTCCAAATGAAAAACTGTTTTTT
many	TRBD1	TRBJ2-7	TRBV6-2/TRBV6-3	CASSPGQNSYEQYF	TGTGCCAGCAGCCCGGGACAGAACTCCTACGAGCAGTACTTC
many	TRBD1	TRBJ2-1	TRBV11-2	CASRPTGSSYNEQFF	TGTGCCAGCAGACCGACAGGGTCATCCTACAATGAGCAGTTCTTC
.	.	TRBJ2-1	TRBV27	CAAVDSNEQFF	TGTGCCGCCGTGGACAGCAATGAGCAGTTCTTC
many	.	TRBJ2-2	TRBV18	CASSPAGQPGTGELFF	TGTGCCAGCTCACCCGCCGGACAGCCGGGCACCGGGGAGCTGTTTTTT
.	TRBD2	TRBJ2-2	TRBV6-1	CASSPIRPGTSVWGTGELFF	TGTGCCAGCAGTCCGATCAGACCGGGGACTAGCGTATGGGGCACCGGGGAGCTGTTTTTT
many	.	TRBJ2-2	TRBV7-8	CASSGTGLGELFF	TGTGCCAGCAGCGGAACAGGACTCGGGGAGCTGTTTTTT
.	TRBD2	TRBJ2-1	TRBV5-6	CASSSLAGGWYEQFF	TGTGCCAGCAGCTCGCTAGCGGGGGGGTGGTATGAGCAGTTCTTC
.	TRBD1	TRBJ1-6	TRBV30	CAFTGTGKSPLHF	TGTGCCTTCACGGGGACAGGGAAATCACCCCTCCACTTT
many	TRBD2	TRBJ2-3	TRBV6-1	CASSYRGRAGDTQYF	TGTGCCAGCAGTTACCGCGGGAGGGCCGGAGATACGCAGTATTTT
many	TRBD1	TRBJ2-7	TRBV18	CASSPGGTGTDEQYF	TGTGCCAGCTCACCGGGTGGGACAGGGACGGACGAGCAGTACTTC
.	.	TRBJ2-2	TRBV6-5	CASSYARGVGELFF	TGTGCCAGCAGTTACGCTAGGGGGGTCGGGGAGCTGTTTTTT
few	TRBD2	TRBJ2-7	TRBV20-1	CSATERLAGRYEQYF	TGCAGTGCTACCGAAAGACTAGCGGGACGATACGAGCAGTACTTC
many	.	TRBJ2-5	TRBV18	CASSPRILETQYF	TGTGCCAGCTCACCACGGATACTAGAGACCCAGTACTTC
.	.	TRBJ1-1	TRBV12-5	CASRIGNTEAFF	TGTGCTAGTAGAATCGGGAACACTGAAGCTTTCTTT
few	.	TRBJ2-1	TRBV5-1	CASKAYNEQFF	TGCGCCAGCAAAGCCTACAATGAGCAGTTCTTC
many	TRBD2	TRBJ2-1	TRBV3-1	CASSQNLAGLAGNEQFF	TGTGCCAGCAGCCAAAACCTAGCGGGACTAGCCGGCAATGAGCAGTTCTTC
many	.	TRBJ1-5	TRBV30	CAWSTTYSNQPQHF	TGTGCCTGGAGTACGACCTATAGCAATCAGCCCCAGCATTTT
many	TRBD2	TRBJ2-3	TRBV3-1	CASSLGTSGRGDTQYF	TGTGCCAGCAGTTTAGGGACTAGCGGGAGAGGAGATACGCAGTATTTT
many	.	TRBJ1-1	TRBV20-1	CSASDRLSVEAFF	TGCAGTGCTAGCGACAGGCTTTCCGTTGAAGCTTTCTTT
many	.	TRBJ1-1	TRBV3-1	CASSYSTANTEAFF	TGTGCCAGCAGCTACAGTACAGCGAACACTGAAGCTTTCTTT
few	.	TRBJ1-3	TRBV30	CAWSRASSGNTIYF	TGTGCCTGGAGTAGAGCAAGCTCCGGAAACACCATATATTTT
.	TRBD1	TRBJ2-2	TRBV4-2	CASSQVGTGVRTGELFF	TGTGCCAGCAGCCAAGTGGGGACAGGGGTTCGCACCGGGGAGCTGTTTTTT
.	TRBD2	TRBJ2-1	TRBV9	CASSASGSNDYNEQFF	TGTGCCAGCAGCGCTAGCGGGAGCAACGACTACAATGAGCAGTTCTTC
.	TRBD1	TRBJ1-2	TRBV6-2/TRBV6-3	CASSPRDRSAYTF	TGTGCCAGCAGTCCCCGGGACAGGAGTGCCTACACCTTC
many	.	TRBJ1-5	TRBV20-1	CSARDAASPGGNQPQHF	TGCAGTGCTAGAGATGCCGCCTCTCCAGGGGGCAATCAGCCCCAGCATTTT